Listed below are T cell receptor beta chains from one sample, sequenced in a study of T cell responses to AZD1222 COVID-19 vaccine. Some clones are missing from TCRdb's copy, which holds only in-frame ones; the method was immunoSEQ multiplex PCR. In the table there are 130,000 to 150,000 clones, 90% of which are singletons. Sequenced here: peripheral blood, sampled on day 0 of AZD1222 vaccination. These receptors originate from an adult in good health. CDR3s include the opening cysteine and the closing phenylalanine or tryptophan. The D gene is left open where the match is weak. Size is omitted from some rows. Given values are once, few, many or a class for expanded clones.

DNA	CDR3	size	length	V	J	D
TGTGCCAGTCGGGCATCCGCTAACTATGGCTACACCTTC	CASRASANYGYTF	once	13	TRBV6-4	TRBJ1-2	NA
TGTGCCAGCAGCCTAAGGACTAGCGGGACGCACTCCTACGAGCAGTACTTC	CASSLRTSGTHSYEQYF	NA	17	TRBV3-1/TRBV3-2	TRBJ2-7	TRBD2
TGTGCCAGCAGTGAGGAAGGGTCTCGGACCTTC	CASSEEGSRTF	NA	11	TRBV2	TRBJ1-2	NA
TGTGCCAGCAGCCGCGGACAGGGGGCAAGAGGCTACACCTTC	CASSRGQGARGYTF	NA	14	TRBV4-2	TRBJ1-2	TRBD1
TGTGCCAGCAGCTCAGGGGGGTCCGGGGCCAACGTCCTGACTTTC	CASSSGGSGANVLTF	NA	15	TRBV11-3	TRBJ2-6	NA
TGTGCCAGCAGGGCGCGGCGGGATGGAGCTTTCTTT	CASRARRDGAFF	few	12	TRBV2	TRBJ1-1	NA
TGCGCCAGCAGCTCGGGTTCAGCCAGCAGGGTCAATGAGCAGTTCTTC	CASSSGSASRVNEQFF	NA	16	TRBV5-1	TRBJ2-1	NA
TGTGCCAGCAGCCAAGAAACAGGACTAGCGGGAGTATCCGCCGAGCAGTACTTC	CASSQETGLAGVSAEQYF	NA	18	TRBV3-1/TRBV3-2	TRBJ2-7	TRBD2
TGTGCCATCACGGGGGGGTCGGGGAACACTGAAGCTTTCTTT	CAITGGSGNTEAFF	once	14	TRBV10-3	TRBJ1-1	NA
TGTGCCAGCAGTTATCACGCAGCGTACGAGCAGTACTTC	CASSYHAAYEQYF	NA	13	TRBV6-6	TRBJ2-7	NA
TGCGCCAGCGGCACGGGAGCGGGAGGCGAGACCCAGTACTTC	CASGTGAGGETQYF	NA	14	TRBV4-3	TRBJ2-5	TRBD2
TGTGCCAGTAGTATCGGGACTAGCCCATACAATGAGCAGTTCTTC	CASSIGTSPYNEQFF	NA	15	TRBV19	TRBJ2-1	TRBD2
TGTGCCAGCAGTTTCGGGGGGGCCCAGCATTTT	CASSFGGAQHF	NA	11	TRBV12-3/TRBV12-4	TRBJ1-5	NA
TGCGCCAGCAGTCAATCGTTGGCAGAGCTCCAAAGTTATGGCTACACCTTC	CASSQSLAELQSYGYTF	medium-sized	17	TRBV23-1	TRBJ1-2	NA
TGTGCCAGCAGCTTAGGTCGTGGAGCGGGAGGGCCTGAGACAGATACGCAGTATTTT	CASSLGRGAGGPETDTQYF	NA	19	TRBV7-3	TRBJ2-3	TRBD2
TGTGCCAGCAGCTGGTTGACTGGGGCCAACGTCCTGACTTTC	CASSWLTGANVLTF	NA	14	TRBV7-2	TRBJ2-6	NA
TGCGCCAGCAGTCCCGGGACAGGGGACTACGAGCAGTACTTC	CASSPGTGDYEQYF	NA	14	TRBV5-1	TRBJ2-7	TRBD1
TGTGCCAGCAGTAGCAGGACTCGATCCTACAATGAGCAGTTCTTC	CASSSRTRSYNEQFF	NA	15	TRBV6-5	TRBJ2-1	NA
TGTGCCTGGAGGTCGGGGGCGGGCACTGAAGCTTTCTTT	CAWRSGAGTEAFF	NA	13	TRBV30	TRBJ1-1	NA
TGCAGCGTTGAGATTAGCGGGGGGGCAAATACGCAGTATTTT	CSVEISGGANTQYF	NA	14	TRBV29-1	TRBJ2-3	TRBD2
TGTGCCAGCAGTTCCTCCGGACAGGCTTGGGCGCAGTATTTT	CASSSSGQAWAQYF	NA	14	TRBV28	TRBJ2-3	TRBD1
TGTGCCAGCAGCTTAGGGGAGGGCTTGAACACTGAAGCTTTCTTT	CASSLGEGLNTEAFF	NA	15	TRBV11-1	TRBJ1-1	NA
TGTGCCTCCCCGGGGGGCTCTGGTGAAAAACTGTTTTTT	CASPGGSGEKLFF	NA	13	TRBV30	TRBJ1-4	NA
TGTGCCAGAGCGGGGAGGGGAGAGCAGTACTTC	CARAGRGEQYF	NA	11	TRBV2	TRBJ2-7	TRBD2
TGTGCCAGCAGCCCCCAACAGCCTCGGGGGGAGCTGTTTTTT	CASSPQQPRGELFF	NA	14	TRBV7-2	TRBJ2-2	NA
TGTGCCACCAGCAGAGAAATCAGGGATCAGCCCCAGCATTTT	CATSREIRDQPQHF	once	14	TRBV15	TRBJ1-5	NA
TGTGCCAGCAGCCAGGGGGGGCGAGGACAGGCCTATGGCTACACCTTC	CASSQGGRGQAYGYTF	NA	16	TRBV5-5	TRBJ1-2	TRBD1
TGTGCCAGCAGTTACTCAACAGGGCGCGGATATGGCTACACCTTC	CASSYSTGRGYGYTF	NA	15	TRBV6-6	TRBJ1-2	NA
TGTGCCAGCAGCTTAAACGGGGGTGGTAATGAAAAACTGTTTTTT	CASSLNGGGNEKLFF	NA	15	TRBV7-6	TRBJ1-4	NA
TGTGCCAGCTCACCTCCGGTTGATACCTACGAGCAGTACTTC	CASSPPVDTYEQYF	NA	14	TRBV18	TRBJ2-7	NA
TGTGCCTGGAGTGTACTCTTGGTTGAAGCTTTCTTT	CAWSVLLVEAFF	NA	12	TRBV30	TRBJ1-1	NA
TGTGCCAGCAGCCCAATTATGGCTAGCGGAGGGGGTGAGCAGTTCTTC	CASSPIMASGGGEQFF	NA	16	TRBV3-1/TRBV3-2	TRBJ2-1	NA
TGTGCCAGCGAAAGAGGCGGGCAAGAGACCCAGTACTTC	CASERGGQETQYF	NA	13	TRBV2	TRBJ2-5	NA
TGTGCCAGCAGCTCACGGGGGAATCAGCCCCAGCATTTT	CASSSRGNQPQHF	NA	13	TRBV3-1/TRBV3-2	TRBJ1-5	NA
TGTGCCAGTAGTAGGACTAGCGGGAGGGCGGCTCGAGAGACCCAGTACTTC	CASSRTSGRAARETQYF	NA	17	TRBV19	TRBJ2-5	TRBD2
TGCGCCAGCAGCCAAGCCGCAACCTTGAGAGCCTACGAGCAGTACTTC	CASSQAATLRAYEQYF	NA	16	TRBV4-1	TRBJ2-7	NA
TGCGCCAGCAGCCAAGGCCCCGGCCTACTACGGAATCAGCCCCAGCATTTT	CASSQGPGLLRNQPQHF	NA	17	TRBV4-1	TRBJ1-5	NA
TGTGCCAGCACCCCCCACGGGGGAGAGGCCGAGACCCAGTACTTC	CASTPHGGEAETQYF	NA	15	TRBV11-3	TRBJ2-5	NA
TGTGCCAGCAGTTACATATACGAGCAGTACTTC	CASSYIYEQYF	NA	11	TRBV6-5	TRBJ2-7	NA
TGTGCCAGCAGCCACAACAGGGGGCGCGGAACTGAAGCTTTCTTT	CASSHNRGRGTEAFF	NA	15	TRBV9	TRBJ1-1	TRBD1
TGTGCCAGCAGCCACAGCGGGAGGGCACTGGATGAGCAGTTCTTC	CASSHSGRALDEQFF	NA	15	TRBV6-5	TRBJ2-1	TRBD2
TGTGCCAGCTCACGAGGACAGGGCTACACCTTC	CASSRGQGYTF	once	11	TRBV18	TRBJ1-2	NA
TGTGCCTGGACCGCGGGCGGGGTTTTTTGGAATGAGCAGTTCTTC	CAWTAGGVFWNEQFF	NA	15	TRBV30	TRBJ2-1	NA
TGTGCCAGCAGGAATAATTCACCCCTCCACTTT	CASRNNSPLHF	NA	11	TRBV6-5	TRBJ1-6	NA
TGTGCCAGCAGCTTCTTCTTTCCCGGTCGATTGTGGGCGAACACTGAAGCTTTCTTT	CASSFFFPGRLWANTEAFF	NA	19	TRBV7-8	TRBJ1-1	NA
TGTGCCACTGGGCGAGCAGGACAGAAAGAGACCCAGTACTTC	CATGRAGQKETQYF	NA	14	TRBV6-5	TRBJ2-5	NA
TGTGCCAGCAGCCCGACAGGGCCCCAACTCTATGGCTACACCTTC	CASSPTGPQLYGYTF	NA	15	TRBV14	TRBJ1-2	TRBD1
TGTGCCAGGGACAGGGGGCCTGGCTACACCTTC	CARDRGPGYTF	once	11	TRBV6-5	TRBJ1-2	TRBD1
TGTGCCAGCAGCTTAACTAGTAGCGGCACTGAAGCTTTCTTT	CASSLTSSGTEAFF	NA	14	TRBV11-3	TRBJ1-1	NA
TGTGCCAGCAGTTTAGCGGGGGTCAATGAGCAGTTCTTC	CASSLAGVNEQFF	NA	13	TRBV13	TRBJ2-1	TRBD2
TGTGCCAGCCGGACTAGCGGGAACAATGAGCAGTTCTTC	CASRTSGNNEQFF	NA	13	TRBV5-4	TRBJ2-1	TRBD2
TGCGCCAGCAGCCAAGGCTTCGGGGGGGCTCAGCCCCAGCATTTT	CASSQGFGGAQPQHF	once	15	TRBV4-3	TRBJ1-5	NA
TGCGCCAGCAGCTTGTTCCGTATGACAGGGGGGACCGGGGAGCTGTTTTTT	CASSLFRMTGGTGELFF	NA	17	TRBV5-1	TRBJ2-2	TRBD1
TGTGCCAGTAGCTATACAGGGGACGTGGATGAGCAGTTCTTC	CASSYTGDVDEQFF	NA	14	TRBV19	TRBJ2-1	TRBD1
TGTGCCAGCAGCTTAGAGGGGCCCGACACCGGGGAGCTGTTTTTT	CASSLEGPDTGELFF	NA	15	TRBV7-6	TRBJ2-2	NA